The T cell receptor (beta chain) under discussion was sequenced for a study of blood T cells in healthy people across ages. With V trimmed by 2 bases and J by 1 base, 17 bases remained unmatched. Germline V CDR1 and CDR2: SGHKS, YYEKEE (reference sequence). The CDR3 consists of 19 residues. PCR was performed a second time for roughly 7 to 12 cycles using a sample-barcoded 5' primer and a J-beta primer mix. TCRdb fed the 5' RACE reads into MiXCR, producing one record per CDR3 protein. The sample includes over 1,300,000 distinct CDR3 sequences, around 55% seen only once; the top ten take roughly 6.3%. The sequence derives from a man younger than 35 in good health. The genes are TRBV5-5 and TRBJ1-2, with 7 bases that match TRBD1. The material sequenced was blood. CDR3 protein: CASSLFLTYRGWDNYGYTF. The CDR3 DNA reads as TGTGCCAGCAGCTTATTTCTGACCTACAGGGGCTGGGATAACTATGGCTACACCTTC.